This T cell receptor (beta chain) is drawn from a study of T cells in tuberculosis (dated by TCRdb to 2017 to 2018). For the wider study: In the study, CD1B tetramers and high-throughput TCR immunosequencing were combined to characterize T cells specific for the mycobacterial lipid antigen glucose monomycolate (GMM). What the work shows at the level of the full study, not this receptor alone: T cells binding the CD1B-GMM tetramer with low affinity may have been missed by the stringent sort gate.

PBMC were thawed, rested overnight, stained with GMM-loaded CD1B tetramer, a Live/Dead dye and anti-CD3, and then sorted on a FACS Aria II. The CD1B tetramers were loaded with C32 glucose monomycolate that had been purified from Rhodococcus equi. Before cryopreservation, the PBMC later used for tetramer sorting had been depleted of CD14-expressing monocytes as part of a separate study. Around 100,000 tetramer-negative cells were sorted from each donor and analyzed alongside the tetramer-positive cells. GMM-loaded CD1B tetramers were used to sort antigen-specific T cells from several healthy South African adults. This clone was observed a handful of times. Per-base qualities were not stored, and no clone one base away is much larger. Because TCR-alpha and TCR-beta chains were sequenced unpaired, no information on chain pairing was available. The immunoSEQ multiplex PCR assay was used to generate TCR libraries, with TCR-beta and/or TCR-alpha/delta assays applied to each sample. The amplified TCR libraries were sequenced on the Illumina high-throughput platform. In the source study's methods: Clustering and dimensionality reduction were performed using pairwise TCRdist distances among GMM-specific receptors from ex vivo sorted or in vitro expanded T cells. Sequence motifs defined by gene usage and CDR3 content were tested for enrichment in tetramer-positive versus tetramer-negative populations. The immuneACCESS repertoire file appears here via TCRdb, limited to in-frame rearrangements. These files lack a portion of the clones; in checked studies, under half of the deficit traces to unresolved V genes, and the cause of the others is not known. V and J calls and clone size are given by that table; D and trimming were obtained from the DNA. Present in this sample are 80,000 to 100,000 clones, just over 90% of which were seen just once. Approximately 2% of the sample is held by the ten biggest clonotypes.

CDR3 length: 16 amino acids, cysteine to phenylalanine. The retained sequence is limited to the CDR3, 48 bases, with the frame set at the first base. The CDR1 and CDR2 encoded by the germline V gene (reference sequence) are SGHAT and FQDESV. V and J are truncated by 4 bases and 0 bases respectively, leaving an intervening sequence of 12 bases. The source material was CD1b-GMM tetramer-negative cells sorted from PBMCs. According to the study, the label for this sample's cell subset or site signals: T cells not binding CD1B-GMM tetramer, sorted from same donor. Recombination joined TRBV11-1 with TRBJ1-4; the D segment cannot be called with confidence. The receptor's source is an adult woman with latent tuberculosis. In nucleotides, the sequence is TGTGCCAGCAGCTCCGGTCGGGGAGCAACTAATGAAAAACTGTTTTTT. Its protein product is CASSSGRGATNEKLFF.